The entry below gives a single T cell receptor (beta chain) sequence along with its context. The target antigen is unknown. Each cell subset's genomic DNA was divided evenly among several immunoSEQ plates. Libraries were prepared by immunoSEQ multiplex PCR; TCRdb keeps only in-frame clonotypes and omits some of them. The sample gives around 600,000 clones, roughly 98% of which show up once; 0.3% is in the top ten. This sample is drawn from a study of shared clonotypes between healthy human individuals. Trimming left V 4 bases short and J 9 bases short, with 13 bases between. The CDR3 loop spans 13 amino acids. Germline values: CDR1 MNHEY, CDR2 SMNVEV (reference sequence). Regarding the study as a whole: Naive subsets, compared against memory subsets, generally had larger estimated richness values. Though the depth was large, rarefaction showed that sorted-subset sequencing was incomplete.

Positively selected for CCR7, the CD45RO-negative cells used as naive CD8 cells excluded terminally differentiated effector memory CD45RA+ cells. This receptor was identified in a man aged 25 to 40 in good health. The gene calls are TRBV27 and TRBJ1-5; no definite D call. Material for sequencing was naive CD8+ T cells sorted from blood. As DNA, the CDR3 is TGTGCCAGCAGTTCCACCGACGGCGGGCCCCAGCATTTT. It yields the protein CASSSTDGGPQHF.